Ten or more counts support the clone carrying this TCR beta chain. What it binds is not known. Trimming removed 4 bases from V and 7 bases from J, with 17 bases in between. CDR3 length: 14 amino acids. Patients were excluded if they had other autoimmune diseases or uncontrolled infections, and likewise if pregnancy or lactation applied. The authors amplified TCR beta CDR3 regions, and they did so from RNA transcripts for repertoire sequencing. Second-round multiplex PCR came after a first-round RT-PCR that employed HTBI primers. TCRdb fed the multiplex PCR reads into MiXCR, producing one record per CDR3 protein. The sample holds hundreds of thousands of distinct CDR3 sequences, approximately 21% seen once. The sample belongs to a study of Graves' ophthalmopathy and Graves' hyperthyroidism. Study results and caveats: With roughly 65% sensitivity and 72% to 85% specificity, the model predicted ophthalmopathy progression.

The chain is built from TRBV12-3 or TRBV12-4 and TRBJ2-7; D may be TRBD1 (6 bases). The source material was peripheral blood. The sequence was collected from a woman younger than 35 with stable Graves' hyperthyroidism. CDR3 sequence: CASSYRASNGEQYF. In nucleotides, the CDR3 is TGTGCCAGCAGTTACAGGGCCTCAAACGGGGAGCAGTACTTC.